These 5 T cell receptor beta chains originate from one sample sequenced in a study of beta chain features in type 1 diabetes. Expressed TCRB transcripts got sequenced, as all isolated RNA was reverse transcribed. Measured with immunoSEQ multiplex PCR; TCRdb has only the in-frame clones, and not every one. Among nearly 250,000 clones listed, roughly 14% were seen once. The sequencing sample was made of naive CD4+ T cells from blood. The source of these receptors is a woman between 35 and 50 years old in good health.

The V gene is TRBV2, the J gene TRBJ1-1, with D hard to call. The germline CDR1 and CDR2 sequences are SNHLY and FYNNEI. V was clipped by 3 bases and J by 7 bases, with 12 bases between them. This CDR3 contains 13 residues. CDR3 DNA sequence: TGTGCCAGCAGTGAGGTCGACGGAGGTGAAGCTTTCTTT. Its protein product is CASSEVDGGEAFF.

V and J are TRBV5-1 and TRBJ2-3, with 11 bases matching TRBD2. Per germline, CDR1 SGHRS and CDR2 YFSETQ. This CDR3 comprises 13 residues. The trim removed 6 bases at V and 6 bases at J, leaving 3 bases unmatched. The CDR3 here is CASKRTSGDTQYF. CDR3 sequence (DNA): TGCGCCAGCAAGCGGACTAGCGGGGATACGCAGTATTTT.

There are a few counts of this clone. This chain links TRBV10-2 with TRBJ2-3; no clear D gene. This CDR3 is 10 amino acids long. V was trimmed by 4 bases and J by 12 bases, leaving 8 bases between them. CDR1 WSHSY and CDR2 SAAADI come from the germline V gene. CDR3 protein: CASSGRPQYF. CDR3 in DNA: TGCGCCAGCAGTGGGAGACCTCAGTATTTT.

This sequence joins TRBV6-5 and TRBJ1-2; TRBD1 is a possible D gene (5 bases). This CDR3 has 13 amino acids. The germline CDR1 and CDR2 sequences are MNHEY and SVGAGI. V lost 10 bases, J lost 4 bases, and 16 bases lay in between. The CDR3 loop reads CATLTGRGYGYTF. The CDR3, as DNA: TGTGCCACCCTCACGGGGAGGGGCTATGGCTACACCTTC.

This clone was observed a handful of times. The CDR3 loop reads CASSLVLITDTQYF. CDR3 DNA sequence: TGTGCCAGCAGCTTAGTTCTTATCACAGATACGCAGTATTTT. The gene calls are TRBV11-2 and TRBJ2-3; no clear D. In germline, CDR1 is SGHAT, CDR2 FQNNGV. There are 14 residues in the CDR3. V was shortened by 1 base and J by 2 bases, with 7 bases between the two germline ends.